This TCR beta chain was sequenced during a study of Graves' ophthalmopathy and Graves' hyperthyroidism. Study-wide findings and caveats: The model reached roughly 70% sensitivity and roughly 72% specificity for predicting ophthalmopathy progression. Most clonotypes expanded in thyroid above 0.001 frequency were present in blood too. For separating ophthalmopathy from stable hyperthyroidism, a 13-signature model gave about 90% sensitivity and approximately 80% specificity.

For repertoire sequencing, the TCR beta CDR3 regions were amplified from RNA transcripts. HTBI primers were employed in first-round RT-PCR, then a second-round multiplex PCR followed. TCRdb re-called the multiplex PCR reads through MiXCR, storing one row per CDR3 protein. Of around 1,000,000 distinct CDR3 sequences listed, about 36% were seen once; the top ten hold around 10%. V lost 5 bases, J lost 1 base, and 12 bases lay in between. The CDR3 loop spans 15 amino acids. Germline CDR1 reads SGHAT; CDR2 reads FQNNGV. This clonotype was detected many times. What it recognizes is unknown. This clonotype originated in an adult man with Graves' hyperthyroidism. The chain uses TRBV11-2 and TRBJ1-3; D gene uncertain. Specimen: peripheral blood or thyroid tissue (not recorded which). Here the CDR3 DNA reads TGTGCCAGCAGCCTACTTTTGGGTTCTGGAAACACCATATATTTT. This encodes CASSLLLGSGNTIYF.